This T cell receptor (beta chain) was captured in a study of T cell changes during pregnancy in multiple sclerosis. Some clones are missing from TCRdb's copy, which holds only in-frame ones; the method was immunoSEQ multiplex PCR. The table has some 28,000 clones, just over 90% seen once. CDR1 is SGHRS, CDR2 YFSETQ, per germline. V was shortened by 4 bases and J by 7 bases, with 24 bases between the two germline ends. The CDR3 spans 17 residues. The sample was CD4+ T cells from peripheral blood mononuclear cells, taken in the first trimester of pregnancy. This chain joins TRBV5-1 and TRBJ2-1; TRBD2 might be the D (6 bases). The TCR originated in a female donor with multiple sclerosis, enrolled in a pregnancy study. The CDR3, as DNA: TGCGCCAGCAGCCCCTGGGGGAGCAGGGAGGATTATAATGAGCAGTTCTTC. It encodes CASSPWGSREDYNEQFF.